The 5 T cell receptor beta chains in this list originate from one sample, sequenced in a study of a mutant IDH1 vaccine in newly diagnosed glioma. Stated time point: baseline, week 1 (first vaccination visit). The treatment here: pre-vaccination baseline after standard-of-care therapy. The protocol was immunoSEQ multiplex PCR, while the TCRdb copy is restricted to in-frame clones and leaves out a portion. The data hold about 50,000 clones, with approximately 90% observed a single time. The input for sequencing was PBMCs, taken from a glioma patient treated with radiotherapy, temozolomide or both. These receptor sequences come from a middle-aged man with glioma.

This chain links TRBV19 with TRBJ1-4; no clear D gene. This CDR3 contains 11 residues. V lost 8 bases and J lost 7, with 8 bases in between. Germline V lookup: CDR1 LNHDA, CDR2 SQIVND (reference sequence). The DNA of the CDR3 is TGTGCCAGTGGCAGTTTTGAAAAACTGTTTTTT. Translation: CASGSFEKLFF.

The chain uses TRBV4-2 and TRBJ2-1, with 11 positions matching TRBD2. The ends lost 2 bases at V and 5 bases at J; junction bases unmatched: 5. Germline V gene sequence: CDR1 LGHNA, CDR2 YNFKEQ. The CDR3 runs 16 residues. CDR3 loop: CASSQTGTSGNNEQFF. Written as DNA, the CDR3 is TGTGCCAGCAGCCAAACCGGGACTAGCGGAAACAATGAGCAGTTCTTC.

This clone was counted a few times. The sample holds other DNA sequences that translate to the same CDR3. The chain is built from TRBV7-2 and TRBJ2-7; no clear D gene. Germline V gene data show CDR1 as SGHTA and CDR2 as FQGNSA. V was pared by 3 bases and J by 1 base, with 1 base between. The CDR3 sequence is 11 residues long. The CDR3, as DNA: TGTGCCAGCAGCTTTTCCTACGAGCAGTACTTC. Translating gives CASSFSYEQYF.

The J gene is TRBJ2-1, the V gene TRBV11-3; TRBD2 agrees at 8 bases. The trim removed 1 base at V and 9 bases at J, leaving 5 bases unmatched. Germline V gene lookup returns CDR1 SGHNT and CDR2 YENEEA. The CDR3 contains 14 residues. This CDR3 reads CASSLAGGPTEQFF. In DNA, the CDR3 is TGTGCCAGCAGCTTAGCGGGAGGGCCCACTGAGCAGTTCTTC.

This rearrangement joins TRBV5-6 to TRBJ2-3; D not certain. Trimming stripped 2 bases from V and 2 bases from J, with 3 bases between. This CDR3 is built from 12 residues. In germline, CDR1 is SGHDT, CDR2 YYEEEE. The CDR3 protein is CASSFITDTQYF. For the CDR3, the DNA is TGTGCCAGCAGCTTCATCACAGATACGCAGTATTTT.